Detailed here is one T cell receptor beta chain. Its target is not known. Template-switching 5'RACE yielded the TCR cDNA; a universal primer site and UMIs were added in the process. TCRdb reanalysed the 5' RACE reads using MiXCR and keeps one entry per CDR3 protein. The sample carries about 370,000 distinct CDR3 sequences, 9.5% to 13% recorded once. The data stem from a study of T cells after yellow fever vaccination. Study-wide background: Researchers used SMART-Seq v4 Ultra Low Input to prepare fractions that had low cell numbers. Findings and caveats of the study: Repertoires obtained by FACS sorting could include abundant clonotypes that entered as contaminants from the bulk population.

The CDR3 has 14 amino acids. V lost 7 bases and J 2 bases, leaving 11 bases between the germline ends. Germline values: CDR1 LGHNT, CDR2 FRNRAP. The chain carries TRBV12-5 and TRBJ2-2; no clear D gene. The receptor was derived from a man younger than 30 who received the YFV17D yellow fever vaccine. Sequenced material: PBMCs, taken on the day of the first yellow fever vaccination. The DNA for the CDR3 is TGTGCTAGTGAGGCTCCAATTAACACCGGGGAGCTGTTTTTT. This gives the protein CASEAPINTGELFF.